This T cell receptor beta chain was identified in a study of blood T cell repertoires in COVID-19. TCRdb's table, derived via immunoSEQ multiplex PCR, lists solely in-frame clones and lacks some. This table has 97,000 or so clones, 90% appearing once. Per the germline V gene, CDR1 is MNHNS and CDR2 is SASEGT. The CDR3 is 15 residues long. Trimming removed 2 bases from V and 7 bases from J, with 15 bases in between. V gene TRBV6-1 combines with J gene TRBJ2-4; D remains ambiguous. Sequencing was done on a sample of peripheral blood. This TCR came from a man in his fifties or sixties with acute or convalescent COVID-19. The CDR3 reads CASSENHRRSNIQYF. Here the CDR3 DNA reads TGTGCCAGCAGTGAAAACCATCGTAGGAGTAACATTCAGTACTTC.